Shown below are 4 T cell receptor beta chains from a single sample sequenced in a study of regulatory T cells in long-lasting Graves disease. Time point meaning: newly diagnosed GD, antithyroid drugs for less than 3 months. PBMCs were the source of the RNA used for TCR sequencing. Combining iRepertoire HTBI primers with Arm-PCR of CDR3 regions, the authors built TCR beta libraries. In TCRdb, the multiplex PCR reads were re-called with MiXCR into one record per CDR3 protein. This repertoire shows some 560,000 distinct CDR3 sequences, around 16% found once; its top ten account for 20% to 25%. Separately, the same data were catalogued under a study of T cells in Graves' hyperthyroidism and ophthalmopathy.

The starting material was peripheral blood mononuclear cells (PBMCs), obtained at new diagnosis, from a patient treated with antithyroid drugs. The source of these receptors is a woman aged 35-60 years with Graves disease.

This clonotype appeared a few times. The V and J genes are TRBV7-6 and TRBJ2-7; D is unresolved. V was pared by 4 bases and J by 1 base, with 14 bases between. The CDR3 covers 15 residues. Germline V gene sequence: CDR1 SGHVS, CDR2 FNYEAQ. CDR3 in amino acids: CASSSGLDRSYEQYF. The CDR3 DNA sequence: TGTGCCAGCAGCTCGGGCCTGGATCGTTCCTACGAGCAGTACTTC. The variable domain in full, completed from reference TRBV7-6 and TRBJ2-7, reads GAGVSQSPRYKVTKRGQDVALRCDPISGHVSLYWYRQALGQGPEFLTYFNYEAQQDKSGLPNDRFSAERPEGSISTLTIQRTEQRDSAMYRCASSSGLDRSYEQYFGPGTRLTVT.

The table lists this clonotype with a few counts. The chain employs TRBV7-8 and TRBJ1-2; D gene ambiguous. Germline V CDR1 and CDR2: SGHVS, FQNEAQ. The CDR3 runs 15 residues. V shed 4 bases and J shed 0 bases, with 12 bases lying between them. The CDR3 loop is CASSSDGFTNYGYTF. The CDR3 bases are TGTGCCAGCAGCTCCGACGGATTTACTAACTATGGCTACACCTTC.

This clonotype was seen many times. This chain connects TRBV11-3 to TRBJ2-3; possible D gene TRBD1, 5 bases. CDR3 length equals 14 residues. Trimming left V 3 bases short and J 3 bases short, with 10 bases between. CDR1 is SGHNT, CDR2 YENEEA, per germline. CDR3 nucleotide sequence: TGTGCCAGCAGCTTTAGACAGCAGACAGATACGCAGTATTTT. Encoded protein: CASSFRQQTDTQYF.

This clonotype was detected ten times or more. The chain is built from TRBV24-1 and TRBJ2-1; 9 bases match TRBD1. Germline lookup yields CDR1 KGHDR and CDR2 SFDVKD. CDR3 length: 15 amino acids. V trimming: 5 bases; J trimming: 4 bases; junction bases outside the gene matches: 5. This CDR3 is CATSGGTGRYNEQFF. CDR3 coding DNA: TGTGCCACCAGTGGTGGGACAGGGAGATACAATGAGCAGTTCTTC.